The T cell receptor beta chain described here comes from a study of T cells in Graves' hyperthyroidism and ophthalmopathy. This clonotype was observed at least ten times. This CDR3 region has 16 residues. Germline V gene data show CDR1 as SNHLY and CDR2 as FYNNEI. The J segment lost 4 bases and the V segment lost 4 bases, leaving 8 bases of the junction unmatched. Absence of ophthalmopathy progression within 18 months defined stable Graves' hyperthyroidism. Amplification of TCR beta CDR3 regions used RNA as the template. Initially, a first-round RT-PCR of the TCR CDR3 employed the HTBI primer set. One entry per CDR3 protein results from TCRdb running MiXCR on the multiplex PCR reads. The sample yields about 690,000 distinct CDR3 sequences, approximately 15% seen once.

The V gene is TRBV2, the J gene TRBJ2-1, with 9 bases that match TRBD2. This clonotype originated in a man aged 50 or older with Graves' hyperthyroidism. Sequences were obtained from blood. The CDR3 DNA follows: TGTGCCAGCAGTGTTAAGGCTAGCGGGACATACAATGAGCAGTTCTTC. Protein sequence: CASSVKASGTYNEQFF.